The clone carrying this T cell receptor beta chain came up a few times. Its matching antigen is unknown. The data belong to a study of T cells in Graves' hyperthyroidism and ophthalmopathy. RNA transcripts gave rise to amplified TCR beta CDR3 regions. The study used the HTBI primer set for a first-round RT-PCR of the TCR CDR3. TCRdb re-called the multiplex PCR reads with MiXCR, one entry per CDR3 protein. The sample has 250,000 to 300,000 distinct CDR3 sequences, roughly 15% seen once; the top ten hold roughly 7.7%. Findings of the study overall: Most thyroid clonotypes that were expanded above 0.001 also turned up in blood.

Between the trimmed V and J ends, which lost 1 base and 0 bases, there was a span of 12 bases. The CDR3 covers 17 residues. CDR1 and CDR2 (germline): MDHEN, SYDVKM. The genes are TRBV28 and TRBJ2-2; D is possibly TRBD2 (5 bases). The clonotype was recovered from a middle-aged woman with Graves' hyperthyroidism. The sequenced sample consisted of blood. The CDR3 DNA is TGTGCCAGCAGTTTATCGAACGGACTGGCGAACACCGGGGAGCTGTTTTTT. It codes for CASSLSNGLANTGELFF.